This is a list of T cell receptor beta chains from one sample in a study of neoadjuvant nivolumab and ipilimumab in lung cancer. Data came from immunoSEQ multiplex PCR; TCRdb stores just in-frame clones and leaves some out. The sample lists 5,800 or so clones; 65% were seen once. This specimen consisted of tumor tissue, obtained after neoadjuvant nivolumab, alone or with ipilimumab, at or shortly before surgery. The receptors stem from an adult with non-small cell lung cancer. Each CDR3 is given with its conserved first and last residue. The order of the fields is CDR3 length, J gene, D gene, clone size, V gene, CDR3 DNA, CDR3 protein. D genes are given only for firm matches. Clone size, where shown, is once, few, many, or a class for clones that have expanded.

13 | TRBJ1-1 | NA | NA | TRBV9 | TGTGCCAGCAGCTCCCACGGGGGCACTGAAGCTTTCTTT | CASSSHGGTEAFF
19 | TRBJ2-3 | TRBD2 | NA | TRBV14 | TGTGCCAGCAGCCAAACCCTAGCGGGAGGTTTACACAACGCAGATACGCAGTATTTT | CASSQTLAGGLHNADTQYF
15 | TRBJ2-6 | NA | NA | TRBV30 | TGTGCCTGGCATCCGGGCGACTCTGGGGCCAACGTCCTGACTTTC | CAWHPGDSGANVLTF
13 | TRBJ2-3 | NA | once | TRBV19 | TGTGCCAGTAAAACAGGGAATGAAGATACGCAGTATTTT | CASKTGNEDTQYF
15 | TRBJ1-5 | NA | NA | TRBV2 | TGTGCCAGCAGTGAAGACAGCACGGGGAATCAGCCCCAGCATTTT | CASSEDSTGNQPQHF
15 | TRBJ2-2 | NA | NA | TRBV27 | TGTGCCAGCAGTTTATACAACAGAAACACCGGGGAGCTGTTTTTT | CASSLYNRNTGELFF
13 | TRBJ1-2 | NA | NA | TRBV6-6 | TGTGCCAGCAGTTACTCTCACAAGAATGGCTACACCTTC | CASSYSHKNGYTF
15 | TRBJ2-1 | NA | NA | TRBV30 | TGTGCCTGGAGTGTATACGGGAGTAGCTACAATGAGCAGTTCTTC | CAWSVYGSSYNEQFF
14 | TRBJ2-7 | TRBD1 | NA | TRBV5-8 | TGTGCCAGCAGCTTAACAGGGGGCTTTTACGAGCAGTACTTC | CASSLTGGFYEQYF
12 | TRBJ1-1 | NA | NA | TRBV5-5 | TGTGCCAGCAGCTTCGGAGCCACTGAAGCTTTCTTT | CASSFGATEAFF
13 | TRBJ2-3 | TRBD2 | NA | TRBV29-1 | TGCAGCGGTGTAGCGGGAGTTAGCGTATCGCAGTATTTT | CSGVAGVSVSQYF
14 | TRBJ1-1 | TRBD1 | NA | TRBV5-6 | TGTGCCAGCAGCTTGAGGGACAGAGGCACTGAAGCTTTCTTT | CASSLRDRGTEAFF
13 | TRBJ1-1 | NA | medium-sized | TRBV6-1 | TGTGCCAGCAGTGAACAGACTCACACTGAAGCTTTCTTT | CASSEQTHTEAFF
15 | TRBJ2-7 | TRBD1 | NA | TRBV10-1 | TGCGCCAGCAGTGATAAAGGGACAGGCTCCTACGAGCAGTACTTC | CASSDKGTGSYEQYF
15 | TRBJ2-6 | TRBD1 | NA | TRBV4-2 | TGTGCCAGCAGTACAGGGGGCTCTGGGGCCAACGTCCTGACTTTC | CASSTGGSGANVLTF
14 | TRBJ2-1 | NA | NA | TRBV18 | TGTGCCAGCTCACCACCCGCGACGCGCTCTGAGCAGTTCTTC | CASSPPATRSEQFF
15 | TRBJ2-5 | TRBD1 | NA | TRBV5-1 | TGCGCCAGCAGCGGAGGACAGGGGGTTCAAGAGACCCAGTACTTC | CASSGGQGVQETQYF
14 | TRBJ1-5 | NA | few | TRBV19 | TGTGCCAGTAGCGGGGGGGACCGCAATCAGCCCCAGCATTTT | CASSGGDRNQPQHF
11 | TRBJ1-4 | NA | NA | TRBV30 | TGTGCCTGGAGGGGGGGGGAAAAACTGTTTTTT | CAWRGGEKLFF
17 | TRBJ2-3 | TRBD2 | NA | TRBV10-3 | TGTGCCATCAGTGGAACTAGCGGGGCTACTAGCACAGATACGCAGTATTTT | CAISGTSGATSTDTQYF
19 | TRBJ2-2 | TRBD2 | NA | TRBV7-2 | TGTGCCAGCACCGGTAATAGGAATCTAGCGGGAGGGATTACCGGGGAGCTGTTTTTT | CASTGNRNLAGGITGELFF
18 | TRBJ2-3 | NA | NA | TRBV4-1 | TGCGCCAGCAGCCGGACCGGTCCGGACAGACCAAGCACAGATACGCAGTATTTT | CASSRTGPDRPSTDTQYF
14 | TRBJ1-3 | NA | NA | TRBV6-5 | TGTGCCAGCAGCGCGAGACATGTCGGAAACACCATATATTTT | CASSARHVGNTIYF
15 | TRBJ1-3 | NA | medium-sized | TRBV19 | TGTGCCACCTTACAGGGACGGTACTCTGGAAACACCATATATTTT | CATLQGRYSGNTIYF
15 | TRBJ2-3 | NA | NA | TRBV6-1 | TGTGCCAGCACCCAGACAGGTAGGAGAGCAGATACGCAGTATTTT | CASTQTGRRADTQYF
15 | TRBJ2-1 | NA | NA | TRBV28 | TGTGCCAGCACCTTAGACACAGGTCGGAGGAATGAGCAGTTCTTC | CASTLDTGRRNEQFF
13 | TRBJ2-7 | NA | NA | TRBV11-1 | TGTGCCAGCAGCTTAATCAGGGGATACGAGCAGTACTTC | CASSLIRGYEQYF
16 | TRBJ2-7 | TRBD1 | NA | TRBV6-5 | TGTGCCAGCAGTTACTCGGGGACAGGGAGTATTTCCGAGCAGTACTTC | CASSYSGTGSISEQYF
14 | TRBJ1-1 | TRBD1 | few | TRBV30 | TGTGCCTGGAGTGTACGGGACAGGAATTCTGAAGCTTTCTTT | CAWSVRDRNSEAFF
16 | TRBJ1-2 | NA | NA | TRBV5-6 | TGTGCCAGCAGCTCAACCATGTCCGGGAAGGGTATTGGCTACACCTTC | CASSSTMSGKGIGYTF
16 | TRBJ2-3 | NA | NA | TRBV19 | TGTGCCAGTAGTAGTCCGGGACGGAGTAGCACAGATACGCAGTATTTT | CASSSPGRSSTDTQYF
13 | TRBJ1-4 | NA | NA | TRBV6-5 | TGTGCCAGCAGACCCACTTACAGGGAACAACTGTTTTTT | CASRPTYREQLFF
12 | TRBJ1-2 | NA | NA | TRBV11-2 | TGTGCCAGCAGCTCAGGGCCCTATGGCTACACCTTC | CASSSGPYGYTF
13 | TRBJ1-2 | NA | NA | TRBV6-5 | TGTGCCAGCAGGCCGACAGGCAACTATGGCTACACCTTC | CASRPTGNYGYTF
16 | TRBJ1-5 | NA | NA | TRBV6-6 | TGTGCAGCAGCAGACGCAAAGACGTGGATCAATCAGCCCCAGCATTTT | CAAADAKTWINQPQHF
13 | TRBJ2-6 | NA | few | TRBV2 | TGTGCCAGCAGTTATACTGGGGCCAACGTCCTGACTTTC | CASSYTGANVLTF
15 | TRBJ2-5 | TRBD1 | NA | TRBV2 | TGTGCCAGCAGTGAGGGCAGGGGGTACCAAGAGACCCAGTACTTC | CASSEGRGYQETQYF
14 | TRBJ2-3 | NA | once | TRBV5-1 | TGCGCCAGCAGCTTAGGGGCCGTCACAGATACGCAGTATTTT | CASSLGAVTDTQYF
14 | TRBJ1-4 | NA | NA | TRBV6-1 | TGTGCCAGCAGCCCCCCAGGGGACGTGGAAAAACTGTTTTTT | CASSPPGDVEKLFF